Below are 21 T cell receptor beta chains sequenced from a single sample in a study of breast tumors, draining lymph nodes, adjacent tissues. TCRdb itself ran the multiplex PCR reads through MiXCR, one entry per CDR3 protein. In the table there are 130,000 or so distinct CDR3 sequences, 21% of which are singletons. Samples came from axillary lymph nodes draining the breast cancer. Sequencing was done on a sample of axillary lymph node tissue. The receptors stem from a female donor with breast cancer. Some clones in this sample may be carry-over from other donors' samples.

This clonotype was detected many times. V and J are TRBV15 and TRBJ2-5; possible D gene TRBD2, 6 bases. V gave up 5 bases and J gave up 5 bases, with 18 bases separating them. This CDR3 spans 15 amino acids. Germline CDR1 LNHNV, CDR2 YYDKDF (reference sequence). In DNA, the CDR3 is TGTGCCACCAGCTTCCGACTAGAAAAAGGGGAGACCCAGTACTTC. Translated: CATSFRLEKGETQYF.

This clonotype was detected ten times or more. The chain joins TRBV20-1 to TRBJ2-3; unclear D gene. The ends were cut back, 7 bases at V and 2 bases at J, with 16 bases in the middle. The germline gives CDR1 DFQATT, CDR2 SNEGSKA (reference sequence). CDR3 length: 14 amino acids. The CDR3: CSVKALPSTDTQYF. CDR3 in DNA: TGCAGTGTTAAAGCCCTTCCCTCCACAGATACGCAGTATTTT.

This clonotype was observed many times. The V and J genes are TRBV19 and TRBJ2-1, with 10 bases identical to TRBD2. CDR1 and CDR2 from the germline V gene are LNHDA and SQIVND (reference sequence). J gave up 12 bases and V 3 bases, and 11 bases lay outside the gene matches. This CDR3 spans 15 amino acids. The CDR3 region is CASSMLAGAGSRQFF. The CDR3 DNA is TGTGCCAGTAGTATGCTAGCGGGAGCGGGTTCGCGGCAGTTCTTC.

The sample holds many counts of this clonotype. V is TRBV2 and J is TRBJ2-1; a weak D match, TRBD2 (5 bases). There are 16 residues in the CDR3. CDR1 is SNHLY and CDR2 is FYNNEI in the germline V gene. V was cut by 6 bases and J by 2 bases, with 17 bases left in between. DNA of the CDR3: TGTGCCAGCAGCTTTCAAGGGCTGACTACCTACAATGAGCAGTTCTTC. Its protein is CASSFQGLTTYNEQFF. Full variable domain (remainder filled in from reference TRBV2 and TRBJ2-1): EPEVTQTPSHQVTQMGQEVILRCVPISNHLYFYWYRQILGQKVEFLVSFYNNEISEKSEIFDDQFSVERPDGSNFTLKIRSTKLEDSAMYFCASSFQGLTTYNEQFFGPGTRLTVL.

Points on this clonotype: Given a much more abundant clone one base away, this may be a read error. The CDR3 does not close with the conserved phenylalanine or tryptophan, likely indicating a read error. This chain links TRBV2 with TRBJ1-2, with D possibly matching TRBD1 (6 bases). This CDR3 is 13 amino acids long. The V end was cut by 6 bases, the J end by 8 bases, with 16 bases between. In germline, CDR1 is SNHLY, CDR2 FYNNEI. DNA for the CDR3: TGTGCCAGCAGACTAGGGGGTCCGGACGGCTACACCTCC. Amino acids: CASRLGGPDGYTS.

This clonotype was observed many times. The CDR3 here is CSAMGLAGAETQYF. The CDR3 nucleotides read TGCAGTGCGATGGGACTAGCGGGAGCTGAGACCCAGTACTTC. The rearrangement uses TRBV20-1 and TRBJ2-5, with 14 bases matching TRBD2. The CDR3 length is 14 residues. The V and J ends lost 6 bases and 5 bases, in that order; junction bases with no gene match: 5. CDR1 and CDR2 from the germline V gene are DFQATT and SNEGSKA (reference sequence).

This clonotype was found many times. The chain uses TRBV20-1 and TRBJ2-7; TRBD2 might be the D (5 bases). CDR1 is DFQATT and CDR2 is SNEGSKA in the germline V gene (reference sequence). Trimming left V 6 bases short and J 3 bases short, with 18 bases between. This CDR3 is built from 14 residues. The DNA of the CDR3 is TGCAGTGCCCCAAAGGCCCCTAGCCGCTACGAGCAGTACTTC. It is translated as CSAPKAPSRYEQYF.

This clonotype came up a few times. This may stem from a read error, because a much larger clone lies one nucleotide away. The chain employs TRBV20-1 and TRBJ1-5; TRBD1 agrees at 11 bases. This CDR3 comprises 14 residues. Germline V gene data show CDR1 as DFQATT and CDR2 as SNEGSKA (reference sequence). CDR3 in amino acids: CGASRDRGNQPQHF. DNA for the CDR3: TGCGGTGCTTCCCGGGACAGGGGGAATCAGCCCCAGCATTTT.

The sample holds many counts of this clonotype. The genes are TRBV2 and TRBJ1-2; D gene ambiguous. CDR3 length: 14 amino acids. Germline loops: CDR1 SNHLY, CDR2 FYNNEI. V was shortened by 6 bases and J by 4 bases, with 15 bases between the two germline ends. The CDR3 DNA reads TGTGCCAGCAGGGAGACCTCTGGGCCCTATGGCTACACCTTC. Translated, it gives CASRETSGPYGYTF.

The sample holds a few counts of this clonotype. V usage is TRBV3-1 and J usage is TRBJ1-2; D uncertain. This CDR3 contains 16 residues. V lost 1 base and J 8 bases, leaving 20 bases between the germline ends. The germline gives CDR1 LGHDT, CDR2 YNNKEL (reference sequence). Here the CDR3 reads CASSQASRRALSGYTF. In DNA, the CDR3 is TGTGCCAGCAGCCAAGCCTCCCGGCGGGCTCTGAGCGGCTACACCTTC. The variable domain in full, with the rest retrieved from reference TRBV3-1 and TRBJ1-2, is DTAVSQTPKYLVTQMGNDKSIKCEQNLGHDTMYWYKQDSKKFLKIMFSYNNKELIINETVPNRFSPKSPDKAHLNLHINSLELGDSAVYFCASSQASRRALSGYTFGSGTRLTVV.

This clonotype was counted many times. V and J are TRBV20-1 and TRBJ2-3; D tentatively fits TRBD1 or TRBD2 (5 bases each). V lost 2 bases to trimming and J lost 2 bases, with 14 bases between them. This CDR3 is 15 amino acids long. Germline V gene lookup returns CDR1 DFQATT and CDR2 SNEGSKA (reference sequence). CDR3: CSARWGRDTTDTQYF. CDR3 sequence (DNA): TGCAGTGCTAGATGGGGACGGGATACCACAGATACGCAGTATTTT.

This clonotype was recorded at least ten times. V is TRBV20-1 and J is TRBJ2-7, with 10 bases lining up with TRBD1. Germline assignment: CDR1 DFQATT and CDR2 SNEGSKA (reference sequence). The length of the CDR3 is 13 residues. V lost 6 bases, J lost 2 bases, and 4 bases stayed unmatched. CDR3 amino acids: CSAHGQGAYEQYF. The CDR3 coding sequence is TGCAGTGCCCACGGACAGGGGGCCTACGAGCAGTACTTC.

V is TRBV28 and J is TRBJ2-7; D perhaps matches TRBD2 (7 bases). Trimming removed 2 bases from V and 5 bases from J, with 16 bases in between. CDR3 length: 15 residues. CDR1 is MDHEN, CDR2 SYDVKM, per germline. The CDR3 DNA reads TGTGCCAGCAGTTTAGAGGGGGGGCTCGGCGACGAGCAGTACTTC. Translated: CASSLEGGLGDEQYF.

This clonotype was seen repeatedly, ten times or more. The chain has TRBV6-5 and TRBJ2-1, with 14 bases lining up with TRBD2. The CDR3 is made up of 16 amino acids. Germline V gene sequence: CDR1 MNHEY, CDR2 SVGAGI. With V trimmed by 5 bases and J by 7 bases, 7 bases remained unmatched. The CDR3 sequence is CASSALTSGRGNEQFF. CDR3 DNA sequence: TGTGCCAGCAGTGCGCTGACTAGCGGGAGGGGAAATGAGCAGTTCTTC.

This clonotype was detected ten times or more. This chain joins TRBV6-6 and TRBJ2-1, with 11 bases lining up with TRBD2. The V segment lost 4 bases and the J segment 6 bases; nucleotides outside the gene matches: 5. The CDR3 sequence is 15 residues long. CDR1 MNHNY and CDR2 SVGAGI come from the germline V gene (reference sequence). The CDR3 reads CASSWALAGVNEQFF. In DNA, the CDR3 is TGTGCCAGCAGTTGGGCACTAGCGGGAGTCAATGAGCAGTTCTTC.

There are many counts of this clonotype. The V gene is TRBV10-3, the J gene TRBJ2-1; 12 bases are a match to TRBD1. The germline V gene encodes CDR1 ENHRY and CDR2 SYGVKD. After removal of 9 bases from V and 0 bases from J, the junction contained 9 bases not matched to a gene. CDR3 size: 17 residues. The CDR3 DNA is TGTGCCATAAGGGGACAGGGGGCGATAAGCTCCTACAATGAGCAGTTCTTC. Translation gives CAIRGQGAISSYNEQFF.

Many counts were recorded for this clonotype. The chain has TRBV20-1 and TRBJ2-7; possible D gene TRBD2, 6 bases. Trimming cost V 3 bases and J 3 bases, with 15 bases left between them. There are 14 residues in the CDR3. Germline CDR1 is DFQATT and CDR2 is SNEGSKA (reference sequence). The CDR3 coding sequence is TGCAGTGCTAGGTCTCTGGGCGGGAACTACGAGCAGTACTTC. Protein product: CSARSLGGNYEQYF.

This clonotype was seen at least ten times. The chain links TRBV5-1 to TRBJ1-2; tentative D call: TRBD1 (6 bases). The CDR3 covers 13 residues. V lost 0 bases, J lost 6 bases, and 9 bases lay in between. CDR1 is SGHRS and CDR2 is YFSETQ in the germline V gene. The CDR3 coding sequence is TGCGCCAGCAGCTTGGGACCAGGGGATGGCTACACCTTC. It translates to CASSLGPGDGYTF.

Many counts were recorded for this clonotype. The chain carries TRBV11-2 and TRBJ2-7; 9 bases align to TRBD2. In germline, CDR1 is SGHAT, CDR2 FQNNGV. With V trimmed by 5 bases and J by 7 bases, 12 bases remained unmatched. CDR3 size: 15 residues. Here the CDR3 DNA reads TGTGCCAGCAGCCCCCTGGCTAGCGGGACAGTGGAGCAGTACTTC. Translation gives CASSPLASGTVEQYF.

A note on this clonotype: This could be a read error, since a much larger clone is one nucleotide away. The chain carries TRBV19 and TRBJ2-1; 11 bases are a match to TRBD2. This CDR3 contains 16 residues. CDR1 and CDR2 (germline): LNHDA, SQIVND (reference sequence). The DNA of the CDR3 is TGTACCAGTAGTAACCCACTAGCGGGAGCGGAAAATGAGCAGTTCTTC. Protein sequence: CTSSNPLAGAENEQFF.

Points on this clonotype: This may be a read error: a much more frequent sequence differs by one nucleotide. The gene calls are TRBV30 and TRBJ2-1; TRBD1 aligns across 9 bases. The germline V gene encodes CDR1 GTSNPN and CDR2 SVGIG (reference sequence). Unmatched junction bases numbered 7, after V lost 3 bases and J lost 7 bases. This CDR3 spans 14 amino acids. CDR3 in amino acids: CAWSLQGAGNEQFF. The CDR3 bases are TGTGCCTGGAGCTTACAGGGGGCTGGGAATGAGCAGTTCTTC.